The rows below give T cell receptor beta chains drawn from one sample of a study of siplizumab effects on memory and regulatory T cells. Here immunoSEQ multiplex PCR was the method, and the copy in TCRdb shows in-frame clones only, minus some. The data contain 65,000 to 85,000 clones, 93% of them singletons. Sample: CD8+ T cells sorted from blood. The origin of the receptors is a human donor in good health. The CDR3 runs from the conserved cysteine through the conserved F or W. The order of the fields is clone size, CDR3 length, V gene, J gene, D gene, CDR3 protein, CDR3 DNA. A D gene is named only where the DNA matches it firmly. Expanded clones get a size class; other rows say once, few or many, or leave the size out.

>NA|15|TRBV9|TRBJ2-7|NA
CASSVGGGQAYEQYF
TGTGCCAGCAGCGTAGGGGGGGGACAAGCCTACGAGCAGTACTTC
>NA|15|TRBV6-1|TRBJ1-5|NA
CASSDRQAINQPQHF
TGTGCCAGCAGTGACCGGCAGGCCATCAATCAGCCCCAGCATTTT
>NA|19|TRBV29-1|TRBJ2-5|TRBD2
CSVGVPGLAGDQPRETQYF
TGCAGCGTTGGGGTACCGGGACTAGCGGGGGACCAACCTCGAGAGACCCAGTACTTC
>few|14|TRBV5-4|TRBJ1-2|TRBD1
CASSSQGAGYGYTF
TGTGCCAGCAGCTCACAGGGGGCGGGCTATGGCTACACCTTC
>NA|12|TRBV7-9|TRBJ2-7|NA
CASSLFGNEQYF
TGTGCCAGCAGCTTATTCGGGAACGAGCAGTACTTC
>NA|13|TRBV27|TRBJ2-1|NA
CASSRDSYNEQFF
TGTGCCAGCAGCCGGGACTCCTACAATGAGCAGTTCTTC
>NA|16|TRBV15|TRBJ1-2|NA
CATSREGSGASYGYTF
TGTGCCACCAGCAGAGAAGGGAGCGGGGCGAGCTATGGCTACACCTTC
>NA|17|TRBV7-2|TRBJ2-3|TRBD2
CASRGLAGGFSTDTQYF
TGTGCCAGCAGGGGACTAGCGGGGGGCTTTAGCACAGATACGCAGTATTTT
>large|13|TRBV5-6|TRBJ1-1|TRBD1
CASSPGTGGEAFF
TGTGCCAGCAGCCCCGGGACAGGGGGCGAGGCTTTCTTT
>NA|12|TRBV28|TRBJ2-5|NA
CASKGPPLDQYF
TGTGCCAGTAAGGGGCCGCCGCTGGACCAGTACTTC
>NA|15|TRBV4-1|TRBJ2-3|TRBD2
CASSPTSGGADTQYF
TGCGCCAGCAGCCCCACTAGCGGGGGGGCAGATACGCAGTATTTT
>NA|13|TRBV4-1|TRBJ2-7|NA
CASSPRVSYEQYF
TGCGCCAGCAGCCCCCGTGTCAGTTACGAGCAGTACTTC
>NA|14|TRBV4-2|TRBJ2-7|NA
CASSQGQDSYEQYF
TGTGCCAGCAGCCAAGGGCAGGATTCGTACGAGCAGTACTTC
>NA|12|TRBV19|TRBJ2-7|TRBD2
CASSRGGNEQYF
TGTGCCAGTAGCCGGGGGGGTAACGAGCAGTACTTC
>once|14|TRBV11-2|TRBJ1-5|NA
CASSLGLSNQPQHF
TGTGCCAGCAGCTTGGGACTTAGCAATCAGCCCCAGCATTTT
>NA|18|TRBV7-2|TRBJ1-2|NA
CASSPLGVGGKANYGYTF
TGTGCCAGCAGCCCCCTAGGAGTGGGAGGAAAAGCTAACTATGGCTACACCTTC
>NA|15|TRBV15|TRBJ2-5|TRBD1
CATSEEQGLWETQYF
TGTGCCACCAGCGAAGAACAGGGGTTATGGGAGACCCAGTACTTC
>NA|16|TRBV4-2|TRBJ2-2|NA
CASSQDLTGRSGELFF
TGTGCCAGCAGCCAAGACCTGACAGGACGGTCCGGGGAGCTGTTTTTT
>NA|15|TRBV7-9|TRBJ1-4|NA
CASSFYDRGGEKLFF
TGTGCCAGCTCCTTTTATGATCGTGGGGGGGAAAAACTGTTTTTT
>NA|16|TRBV4-2|TRBJ2-5|TRBD2
CASSQDGSGGPETQYF
TGTGCCAGCAGCCAAGATGGAAGCGGGGGACCTGAGACCCAGTACTTC
>NA|14|TRBV4-1|TRBJ2-7|TRBD1
CASSQWDRDYEQYF
TGCGCCAGCAGCCAGTGGGACAGGGACTACGAGCAGTACTTC
>NA|16|TRBV4-3|TRBJ1-4|NA
CASSQGTPGDGGKLFF
TGCGCCAGCAGCCAAGGAACCCCAGGGGATGGCGGAAAACTGTTTTTT
>NA|15|TRBV19|TRBJ2-1|NA
CASSIGRSSYNEQFF
TGTGCCAGTAGTATCGGTCGGAGCTCCTACAATGAGCAGTTCTTC
>NA|20|TRBV4-3|TRBJ2-2|NA
CASSQDGLPGSSLDTGELFF
TGCGCCAGCAGCCAAGACGGGCTGCCAGGGTCATCGTTGGACACCGGGGAGCTGTTTTTT
>NA|15|TRBV6-1|TRBJ1-6|NA
CASSDPGAHVTPLHF
TGTGCCAGCAGTGATCCCGGGGCCCATGTGACACCCCTCCACTTT
>NA|15|TRBV6-5|TRBJ1-2|NA
CASSYTREANYGYTF
TGTGCCAGCAGTTACACGAGAGAAGCTAACTATGGCTACACCTTC
>NA|12|TRBV27|TRBJ2-7|NA
CASSFWGSEQYF
TGTGCCAGCAGTTTTTGGGGGAGCGAGCAGTACTTC
>NA|17|TRBV5-6|TRBJ2-1|NA
CASSFNPHDSSVNEQFF
TGTGCCAGCAGCTTTAACCCGCATGACAGCTCCGTCAATGAGCAGTTCTTC
>NA|15|TRBV2|TRBJ1-1|NA
CASSEADGGGTEAFF
TGTGCCAGCAGTGAAGCGGACGGAGGTGGCACTGAAGCTTTCTTT
>NA|13|TRBV19|TRBJ2-7|NA
CASSPPDSYEQYF
TGTGCCAGTAGTCCTCCCGACAGCTACGAGCAGTACTTC
>once|11|TRBV30|TRBJ2-7|NA
CAWNSLYEQYF
TGTGCCTGGAATTCCCTCTACGAGCAGTACTTC
>NA|14|TRBV18|TRBJ2-3|NA
CASSLKTIRDTQYF
TGTGCCAGCTCGCTTAAAACTATTCGGGATACGCAGTATTTT
>NA|15|TRBV6-5|TRBJ2-1|TRBD2
CASSHGTSGYNEQFF
TGTGCCAGCAGCCACGGGACTAGCGGGTACAATGAGCAGTTCTTC